This TCR beta chain was observed in a study of blood T cells in healthy people across ages (dated by TCRdb to about 2015). The study in broad terms: Template switching captured roughly one uniquely barcoded TCR beta cDNA molecule per two T cells in model experiments. Age-related changes in TCR beta repertoire diversity were measured in the study by deep sequencing normalized with unique cDNA molecular identifiers. Four age groups were formed from the donors: young (average 16 years), middle-aged (roughly 38), aged (62) and long-lived (82). To avoid experimental bias, donors of different ages were distributed randomly across sequencing lanes. The study analyzed two additional independent replicas of 1 million unique cDNA reads from the same blood draw for two donors, one aged 18 to 30 and one aged 80 or older.

Inclusive of the bounding cysteine and phenylalanine, the CDR3 is 14 residues long. Only the CDR3 part of the read is kept: 42 bases, read in frame from the first base. V was cut back by 6 bases and J by 12 bases, leaving a gap of 21 bases between them. From the germline V gene, CDR1 is SNHLY and CDR2 is FYNNEI. On the study overall, not on this receptor specifically: Conclusive comparison of naive and antigen-experienced compartments was prevented by the profiling of bulk unsorted PBMCs. Estimates of total diversity based on one million sequenced T cells were considered lower bounds and underestimates. The CMV infection status of donors was not known, potentially confounding age-related changes in expanded clonotypes. The long-lived group showed more naive CD4+ T cells, fewer expanded clones and increased TCR diversity than the aged group, suggesting age selection. Observed TCR beta diversity per million T cells fell roughly linearly with age, and a significant reduction was already apparent by age roughly 40. The percentage of naive T cells measured by flow cytometry correlated strongly with observed TCR beta diversity.

Regarding this clonotype: The specificity of this receptor is unknown. No per-base quality is available; no much larger clone lies one base away.

The library came from 5' RACE. The instrument given in TCRdb is Illumina HiSeq 2500. A second PCR of about 7 to 12 cycles was performed with a sample-barcoded 5' primer and a J-beta primer mix. A template-switch 5' adaptor carrying 12 random nucleotides introduced a unique molecular identifier onto each TCR beta cDNA molecule. Each sample yielded at least 2.5 million CDR3-containing paired-end reads. The Mint cDNA synthesis kit, primed by a TRBC-specific oligonucleotide, was used to synthesize first-strand cDNA from all RNA. Following uracil-DNA glycosylase treatment, all cDNA underwent a first 18-cycle PCR with the universal primers M1SS and BC2_uni_R. On the authors' methods: Normalization of each sample was performed by random selection of 1 million high-quality reads, each carrying a distinct molecular identifier. Instead of being binned into consensus sequences, reads that shared molecular identifiers were thrown out. MiTCR, run with a Q25 quality threshold and the strictest error-elimination algorithm, handled CDR3 identification, clonotype clustering and error correction. Lower-bound total TCR beta diversity was estimated with a nonparametric unseen species model using Euler transformation. Using fastp trimming at Q25 and MiXCR clonotype assembly, TCRdb reanalyzed the public sequencing data and kept in-frame beta chains. Each CDR3 protein gets just one entry, which takes the most common genes and DNA from the rows behind it. The V and J calls shown here were made by TCRdb, not taken from the authors' results. In this sample the table shows about 640,000 distinct CDR3 sequences, under 70% of which occur a single time. The biggest ten clones account for approximately 37% of the sample.

The donors were some 39 Caucasian individuals from Russia, aged roughly 6 to 100 years, who were systemically healthy. Each donor gave ten milliliters of peripheral blood, drawn into EDTA-treated Vacutainer tubes. PBMCs were isolated by Ficoll-Paque density-gradient centrifugation, with at least 6 million obtained per sample. Total RNA, at least 6 micrograms per sample, was extracted from PBMCs with Trizol reagent. The percentages of naive CD45RAhigh/CD27high T cells were determined by flow cytometry on a PBMC aliquot from every donor. The TCR sequence derives from a man aged 60 to 75 in good health. The chain was built from TRBV2 and TRBJ2-1; no D segment can be confidently identified. The sequencing input was blood. The DNA sequence reads TGTGCCAGCAGCCCAACCCCGACGGCCAGAATGCAGTTCTTC. Its protein product is CASSPTPTARMQFF.